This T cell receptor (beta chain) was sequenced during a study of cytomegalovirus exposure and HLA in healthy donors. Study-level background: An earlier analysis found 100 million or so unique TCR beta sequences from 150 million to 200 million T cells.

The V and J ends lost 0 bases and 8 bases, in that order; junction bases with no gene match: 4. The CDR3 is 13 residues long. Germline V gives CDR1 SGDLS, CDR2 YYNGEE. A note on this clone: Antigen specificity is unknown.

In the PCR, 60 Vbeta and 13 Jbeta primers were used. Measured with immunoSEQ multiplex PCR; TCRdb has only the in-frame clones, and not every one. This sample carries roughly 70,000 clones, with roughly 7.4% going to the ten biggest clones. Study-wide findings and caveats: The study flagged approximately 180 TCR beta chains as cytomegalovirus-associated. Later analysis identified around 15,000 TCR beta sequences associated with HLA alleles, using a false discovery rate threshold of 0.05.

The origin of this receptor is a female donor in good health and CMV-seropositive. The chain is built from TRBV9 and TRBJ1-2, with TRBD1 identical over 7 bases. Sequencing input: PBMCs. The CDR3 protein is CASSVEGARGYTF. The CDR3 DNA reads TGTGCCAGCAGCGTAGAGGGGGCGCGGGGCTACACCTTC. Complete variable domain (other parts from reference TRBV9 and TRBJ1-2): DSGVTQTPKHLITATGQRVTLRCSPRSGDLSVYWYQQSLDQGLQFLIQYYNGEERAKGNILERFSAQQFPDLHSELNLSSLELGDSALYFCASSVEGARGYTFGSGTRLTVV.